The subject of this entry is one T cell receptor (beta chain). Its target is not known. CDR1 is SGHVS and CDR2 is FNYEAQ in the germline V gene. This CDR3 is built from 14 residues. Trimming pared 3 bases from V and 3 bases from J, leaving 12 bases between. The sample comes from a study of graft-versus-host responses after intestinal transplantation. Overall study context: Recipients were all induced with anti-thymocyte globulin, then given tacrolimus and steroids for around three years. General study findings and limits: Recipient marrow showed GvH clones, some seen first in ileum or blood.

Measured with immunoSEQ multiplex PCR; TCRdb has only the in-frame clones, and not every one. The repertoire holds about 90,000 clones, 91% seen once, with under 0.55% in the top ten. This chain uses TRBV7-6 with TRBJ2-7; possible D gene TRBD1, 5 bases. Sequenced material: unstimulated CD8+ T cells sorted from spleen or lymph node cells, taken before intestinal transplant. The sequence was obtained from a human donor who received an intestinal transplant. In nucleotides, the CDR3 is TGTGCCAGCAGCTTGGGGCCAACGGGCTACGAGCAGTACTTC. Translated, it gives CASSLGPTGYEQYF.